This T cell receptor beta chain comes out of a study of cytomegalovirus exposure and HLA in healthy donors. This CDR3 has 14 amino acids. Germline trimming cut 6 bases from V and 7 bases from J; bases unmatched to any gene: 7. Germline-derived CDR1 and CDR2 are LNHDA and SQIVND (reference sequence). The donors were members of the validation cohort comprising over 100 subjects, separate from the roughly 600-subject first cohort. General study points: Researchers counted roughly 150 TCR beta chains as cytomegalovirus-associated.

This table comes from immunoSEQ multiplex PCR, and its TCRdb copy is limited to in-frame clones, with some not included. This sample carries roughly 100,000 clones, 85% of them seen once, and the ten largest clones take 20% to 25%. As concerns this clone: As yet, its antigen is unknown.

The V call is TRBV19, the J call TRBJ1-4; 8 bases align to TRBD1. This sequence originates from a man between 18 and 29 years old in good health and CMV-seropositive. Sequencing input: PBMCs. The CDR3 DNA reads TGTGCCAGTAGGACAACAGGGGGTGGTGAAAAACTGTTTTTT. This gives the protein CASRTTGGGEKLFF.